This T cell receptor beta chain was identified in a study of cytomegalovirus exposure and HLA in healthy donors. Study background: A prior analysis found about 110 million unique TCR beta sequences from some 200 million T cells.

CDR3 length: 15 amino acids. Trimming took 6 bases from V and 4 from J; bases not matched to a gene: 6. Germline V gene sequence: CDR1 SNHLY, CDR2 FYNNEI. To note about this clone: The target antigen is unknown.

The PCR used 60 Vbeta and 13 Jbeta primers. Measured with immunoSEQ multiplex PCR; TCRdb has only the in-frame clones, and not every one. The sample has roughly 78,000 clones. The study's findings and limits: Rare TCR sequences dominated, though some public TCRs recurred in many donors.

Sequencing was done on a sample of PBMCs. The V call is TRBV2, the J call TRBJ2-1; 10 bases agree with TRBD2. The sequence came from a boy under 18 in good health and CMV-seronegative. The CDR3 loop reads CASRGSGGHYNEQFF. In nucleotides, the CDR3 is TGTGCCAGCAGAGGTAGCGGGGGGCATTACAATGAGCAGTTCTTC.